One and the same sample provided the 26 T cell receptor beta chains below, sequenced in a study of blood T cell repertoires in COVID-19. Using immunoSEQ multiplex PCR, the repertoire was profiled, and TCRdb retains in-frame clones only, with some absent. The sample records under 300,000 clones, under 85% being singletons. Material for sequencing was peripheral blood. The source is a middle-aged woman with active or convalescent COVID-19.

This chain joins TRBV4-2 and TRBJ1-6, with 9 bases matching TRBD1. CDR1 is LGHNA, CDR2 YNFKEQ, per germline. The CDR3 contains 15 residues. V lost 1 base, J lost 11 bases, and 6 bases stayed unmatched. The CDR3 loop reads CASSQVGTGSTPLHF. CDR3 coding DNA: TGTGCCAGCAGCCAAGTTGGGACAGGGAGTACACCCCTCCACTTT.

The V call is TRBV30, the J call TRBJ2-1; tentatively, D is TRBD2 (5 bases). The length of the CDR3 is 11 residues. V was cut by 3 bases and J by 8 bases, with 8 bases left in between. Per the germline V gene, CDR1 is GTSNPN and CDR2 is SVGIG (reference sequence). CDR3 protein: CAWSGNDEQFF. Here the CDR3 DNA reads TGTGCCTGGAGCGGGAACGATGAGCAGTTCTTC.

The CDR3: CASSRGQDIYEQYV. The CDR3, as DNA: TGTGCCAGCTCACGGGGACAGGACATCTACGAGCAGTACGTC. The chain joins TRBV18 to TRBJ2-7; 8 nucleotides line up with TRBD1. The CDR3 covers 14 residues. Germline CDR1 and CDR2: KGHSH and LQKENI. V was clipped by 4 bases and J by 3 bases; unmatched bases: 5.

The chain joins TRBV7-9 to TRBJ1-1; 9 bases map to TRBD1. From germline, CDR1 is SEHNR and CDR2 FQNEAQ (reference sequence). The J segment lost 1 base and the V segment lost 6 bases, leaving 6 bases of the junction unmatched. The CDR3 is made up of 15 amino acids. The CDR3 sequence: CASRQTGGENTEAFF. CDR3 coding DNA: TGTGCCAGCAGACAAACAGGGGGCGAGAACACTGAAGCTTTCTTT.

The chain couples TRBV24-1 to TRBJ2-1; D is possibly TRBD1 (7 bases). This CDR3 region has 12 residues. V lost 7 bases and J 9 bases, leaving 12 bases between the germline ends. CDR1 is KGHDR and CDR2 is SFDVKD in the germline V gene. CDR3 loop: CATSYRGGEQFF. CDR3 DNA sequence: TGTGCCACCAGCTACAGGGGAGGTGAGCAGTTCTTC.

The rearrangement links TRBV7-8 to TRBJ1-2; D unclear. Germline-derived CDR1 and CDR2 are SGHVS and FQNEAQ. The CDR3 has 15 residues. The V and J ends lost 5 bases and 8 bases respectively, with 21 bases between them. In DNA, the CDR3 is TGTGCCAGCAGCGGCCGGATCCCAGCCTCTAGGGGCTACACCTTC. Protein: CASSGRIPASRGYTF. Full variable domain (rest looked up from reference TRBV7-8 and TRBJ1-2): GAGVSQSPRYKVAKRGQDVALRCDPISGHVSLFWYQQALGQGPEFLTYFQNEAQLDKSGLPSDRFFAERPEGSVSTLKIQRTQQEDSAVYLCASSGRIPASRGYTFGSGTRLTVV.

The chain combines TRBV6-5 with TRBJ2-7; 11 bases line up with TRBD1. Germline trimming cut 6 bases from V and 3 bases from J; bases unmatched to any gene: 7. Germline assignment: CDR1 MNHEY and CDR2 SVGAGI. CDR3 length equals 15 residues. CDR3 nucleotides: TGTGCCAGCAGGAAAGGACAGGGGGCCCGCTACGAGCAGTACTTC. Amino acids: CASRKGQGARYEQYF.

The V and J genes are TRBV24-1 and TRBJ1-6; D gene unclear. The CDR3 spans 18 residues. Germline CDR1 reads KGHDR; CDR2 reads SFDVKD. Trimming left V 7 bases short and J 3 bases short, with 21 bases between. The CDR3 sequence is CATSRNTPYRYYNSPLHF. CDR3 nucleotide sequence: TGTGCCACCAGCAGGAATACCCCATATCGGTACTATAATTCACCCCTCCACTTT.

The V gene is TRBV6-5, the J gene TRBJ1-2; TRBD1 aligns across 8 bases. V shed 5 bases and J 2 bases; nucleotides not matched to a gene: 4. The CDR3 spans 14 residues. The germline V gene has CDR1 MNHEY and CDR2 SVGAGI. CDR3 sequence reads: CASSPNRGNYGYTF. CDR3 nucleotide sequence: TGTGCCAGCAGTCCCAACAGGGGGAACTATGGCTACACCTTC.

The gene calls are TRBV6-5 and TRBJ1-2; possibly TRBD1 for D (6 bases). Trimming shortened V by 11 bases and J by 4 bases, and 20 bases separated the two germline ends. Germline V lookup: CDR1 MNHEY, CDR2 SVGAGI. The CDR3 loop spans 14 amino acids. CDR3 sequence (DNA): TGTGCCGTGCTTCCGGACAGCATCGGCTATGGCTACACCTTC. It translates to CAVLPDSIGYGYTF.

This clone showed up just once. The chain recombines TRBV3-1 (or the pseudogene TRBV3-2) with TRBJ2-5; the match to TRBD1 covers 7 bases. CDR3 length: 13 residues. Germline CDR1 is LGHDT and CDR2 is YNNKEL (reference sequence). The junction had 2 bases not matched to a gene; V was cut back by 6 bases and J by 1 base. CDR3 bases: TGTGCCAGCAGATGGACAGGCCAAGAGACCCAGTACTTC. Protein product: CASRWTGQETQYF.

This clone was seen only a few times. The V call is TRBV28, the J call TRBJ1-4; TRBD1 might be the D (5 bases). CDR3 length: 15 residues. Germline loops: CDR1 MDHEN, CDR2 SYDVKM. The V and J ends lost 5 bases and 2 bases respectively, with 12 bases between them. CDR3: CASSPPGVTNEKLFF. The CDR3 DNA is TGTGCCAGCAGTCCACCGGGGGTGACTAATGAAAAACTGTTTTTT.

There are a few counts of this clone. V usage is TRBV6-5 and J usage is TRBJ2-3; 10 bases are a match to TRBD2. J gave up 5 bases and V 0 bases, and 5 bases lay outside the gene matches. Germline assignment: CDR1 MNHEY and CDR2 SVGAGI. This CDR3 comprises 16 residues. CDR3 nucleotide sequence: TGTGCCAGCAGTTACTCTAGCGGGGGGCAGAAAGATACGCAGTATTTT. Its translation: CASSYSSGGQKDTQYF.

The chain combines TRBV30 with TRBJ1-2; 7 bases match TRBD1. Trimming removed 0 bases from V and 8 bases from J; junction bases left unmatched: 6. Per germline, CDR1 GTSNPN and CDR2 SVGIG (reference sequence). The CDR3 has 13 residues. In DNA form, the CDR3 reads TGTGCCTGGAGTGTACAGGGACAGCTGGGCTACACCTTC. It specifies CAWSVQGQLGYTF.

The V call is TRBV3-1 (or the pseudogene TRBV3-2), the J call TRBJ1-2, with a tentative D call TRBD1 (6 bases). This CDR3 is built from 14 residues. Germline-derived CDR1 and CDR2 are LGHDT and YNNKEL (reference sequence). The V gene lost 8 bases and the J gene lost 0 bases, with 13 bases spanning the gap. CDR3 region: CASQQGLANYGYTF. The CDR3 DNA follows: TGTGCCAGCCAACAGGGTTTAGCTAACTATGGCTACACCTTC.

The chain uses TRBV28 and TRBJ1-2; D not resolved. V was clipped by 4 bases and J by 8 bases, with 11 bases between them. Germline V gives CDR1 MDHEN, CDR2 SYDVKM. This CDR3 has 12 residues. The CDR3 protein is CASSSEGEGYTF. The CDR3 nucleotides are TGTGCCAGCAGTTCGGAAGGAGAGGGCTACACCTTC.

The chain links TRBV28 to TRBJ1-1; 8 bases match TRBD1. V lost 3 bases and J lost 4; bases outside the gene matches: 4. The CDR3 is 14 residues long. Germline loops: CDR1 MDHEN, CDR2 SYDVKM. The CDR3 sequence: CASSFITGGTEAFF. The CDR3 DNA reads as TGTGCCAGCAGTTTTATAACAGGGGGCACTGAAGCTTTCTTT. Full variable domain (outside the CDR3, taken from reference TRBV28 and TRBJ1-1): DVKVTQSSRYLVKRTGEKVFLECVQDMDHENMFWYRQDPGLGLRLIYFSYDVKMKEKGDIPEGYSVSREKKERFSLILESASTNQTSMYLCASSFITGGTEAFFGQGTRLTVV.

The sample holds a few counts of this clone. The chain joins TRBV11-2 to TRBJ1-5, with a possible D match to TRBD1 (6 bases). V dropped 4 bases and J dropped 9 bases, with 19 bases sitting between them. CDR1 is SGHAT and CDR2 is FQNNGV in the germline V gene. There are 15 residues in the CDR3. DNA for the CDR3: TGTGCCAGCAGCTCGGACAGCTCGAGAACATCGCCCCAGCATTTT. Amino acid sequence: CASSSDSSRTSPQHF.

The J gene is TRBJ2-3, the V gene TRBV2, with 8 bases that match TRBD2. Germline values: CDR1 SNHLY, CDR2 FYNNEI. The ends lost 7 bases at V and 2 bases at J; junction bases unmatched: 8. This CDR3 contains 15 residues. The CDR3 sequence: CASTRTSQPTDTQYF. The CDR3 nucleotides are TGTGCCAGCACCAGGACTAGCCAACCCACAGATACGCAGTATTTT.

This sequence joins TRBV5-6 and TRBJ1-2; the match to TRBD1 covers 7 bases. The CDR3 has 16 amino acids. Germline V CDR1 and CDR2: SGHDT, YYEEEE. Losses at the gene ends were 3 bases for V and 1 base for J; bases not matched to a gene: 9. This chain's CDR3 is CASSWGTADGNYGYTF. CDR3 nucleotides: TGTGCCAGCAGCTGGGGGACAGCCGACGGTAACTATGGCTACACCTTC.

The chain joins TRBV28 to TRBJ2-1; 10 bases align to TRBD2. The CDR3 is made up of 14 amino acids. Germline lookup yields CDR1 MDHEN and CDR2 SYDVKM. V trimming: 6 bases; J trimming: 5 bases; junction bases outside the gene matches: 4. The CDR3, as DNA: TGTGCCAGCAGAACACTAGCGGGGAACAATGAGCAGTTCTTC. The encoded protein is CASRTLAGNNEQFF.

The chain employs TRBV15 and TRBJ1-5; D not certain. Looked up from germline, CDR1 is LNHNV and CDR2 is YYDKDF (reference sequence). This CDR3 has 13 residues. V lost 0 bases to trimming and J lost 8 bases, with 8 bases between them. The CDR3, as DNA: TGTGCCACCAGCAGAGATCTTACGGAGCCCCAGCATTTT. This sequence encodes CATSRDLTEPQHF.

The table lists this clone with many counts. In nucleotides, the CDR3 is TGTGCCAGCAGTGAGTTCATGGGAGGGAACACTGAAGCTTTCTTT. It codes for CASSEFMGGNTEAFF. The gene calls are TRBV6-1 and TRBJ1-1, with D hard to call. The CDR3 is 15 amino acids. Germline V lookup: CDR1 MNHNS, CDR2 SASEGT. V dropped 3 bases and J dropped 1 base, with 12 bases sitting between them.

V is TRBV19 and J is TRBJ2-1; D may be TRBD1 (6 bases). Germline CDR1 is LNHDA and CDR2 is SQIVND (reference sequence). The CDR3 contains 12 residues. With 4 bases removed from V and 9 bases from J, the gap between germline ends came to 10 bases. This chain's CDR3 is CASSSGQTEQFF. In nucleotides, the CDR3 is TGTGCCAGTAGTAGCGGACAGACTGAGCAGTTCTTC.

V usage is TRBV4-1 and J usage is TRBJ1-2; D might be TRBD1 (5 bases). V dropped 1 base and J dropped 0 bases, with 12 bases sitting between them. Per the germline V gene, CDR1 is MGHRA and CDR2 is YSYEKL. The CDR3 is 16 amino acids. DNA of the CDR3: TGCGCCAGCAGCCAAGGAGCAGGGAATACTAACTATGGCTACACCTTC. Residues: CASSQGAGNTNYGYTF.

V gene TRBV5-5 combines with J gene TRBJ1-3; 7 nucleotides agree with TRBD1. This CDR3 region has 15 residues. The germline V gene has CDR1 SGHKS and CDR2 YYEKEE (reference sequence). Germline trimming cut 3 bases from V and 5 bases from J; bases unmatched to any gene: 8. The CDR3: CASSSGTVDRNTIYF. The CDR3 nucleotides read TGTGCCAGCAGCTCCGGGACAGTAGATAGAAACACCATATATTTT.